Below, one TCR beta chain is given with its context. The clone's antigen remains unknown. Base qualities are not recorded, but no much larger clone differs from it by a single base. The cohort consisted of approximately 670 healthy bone marrow donors. At the time of sampling, every cohort member was nominally healthy, though immune exposures that went unrecorded were likely present. The donor was CMV seropositive and belonged to the group of over 250 seropositive cohort members. Every donor gave a peripheral blood sample, and the peripheral blood mononuclear cells from that sample were used for TCR beta sequencing. Genomic DNA was extracted from the blood cell samples with the Qiagen DNeasy Blood Extraction Kit. The data stem from a study of cytomegalovirus exposure and HLA in healthy donors (TCRdb year 2017). In the study overall: An earlier analysis of under 600 of the donors reported about 250 Gb of sequence data and some 120 million unique TCR beta sequences from about 200 million T cells. About 280 gigabases of sequencing data and around 85 million unique TCR sequences made up an early release that covered roughly 670 HLA-typed donors. Of the roughly 390 genotyped donors, 70% to 90% were placed in the genetic ancestry cluster associated with self-reported Caucasian donors. The study was designed to test whether signatures of past pathogen exposure could be identified by cataloging public T cell receptors. Using immunosequencing, the study profiled T cell repertoires from about 650 subjects and related those repertoires to cytomegalovirus serostatus. Along with the roughly 670-subject first cohort, a separate validation cohort of about 110 different subjects was used. To predict cytomegalovirus infection status, the study combined high-throughput TCR immunosequencing, statistical association of individual TCRs with disease status, and machine learning. In a later analysis, previously published TCR beta repertoires from about 640 donors were re-analyzed and high-resolution HLA genotyping was added so that TCR occurrence patterns could be studied. Rather than using new phenotypic data, the later analysis identified candidate immune exposures from TCR beta sequences and from how often those sequences occurred across donors. An earlier analysis of 500 to 650 of the donors applied high-throughput TCR beta sequencing to assess whether each TCR beta V gene segment acted as functional or pseudogenic. Donor age, sex, ethnicity and CMV serostatus were collected together with the repertoire data. A later genetic analysis took genome-wide SNP genotypes for about 65% of the 666 donors and used that subset as a discovery cohort. All discovery cohort repertoires had been generated on a single sequencing platform. HLA typing covered class I and class II loci at four-digit resolution. The number of donors typed differed by locus, with 629-630 for A, B, C, DRB1 and DQB1, 522 for DQA1, 600 to 610 for DPA1, and roughly 450 for DPB1. Four to six DR-DQ haplotypes were handled as single units for association and clustering, since linkage in the cohort was strong. Among 398 genotyped donors of the cohort, an average of about 240,000 unique TCR beta nucleotide sequences were sequenced per donor, roughly 18% of them non-productive.

Overall study outcomes, separate from this receptor: Only TCR beta chains were sequenced in this cohort, and the absence of alpha or paired-chain data limited detectable features. Correlated functional status among segregating V segments might reflect linkage disequilibrium, but an unknown experimental factor could not be ruled out. Broadly in line with IMGT annotations, most TCR beta V segments showed up in productive rearrangements about 87% or about 30% of the time in an earlier analysis of several hundred of the donors. At a false discovery rate of 0.05, a later analysis linked 16,000 or so TCR beta sequences to specific HLA alleles. Roughly uniform sequencing depth across donors was assumed in presence/absence analyses, although this assumption may not hold. A few of the identified cytomegalovirus-associated TCR beta chains were confirmed in vitro to be specific for cytomegalovirus antigens. A further reported finding was that TCR beta sequences accurately predicted the HLA-A and HLA-B alleles for most subjects in the first cohort. When HLA alleles, especially DR and DQ, strongly co-occurred, TCR associations were difficult to assign to individual alleles. Some IMGT-functional V segments, including TRBV6-2 and TRBV6-3, could not be distinguished by the 87-base-pair reads and were therefore excluded. Several of the top co-occurrence clusters appeared to be linked to parvovirus B19, influenza, CMV and Epstein-Barr virus, according to a later analysis. Because some donors lacked HLA typing at each locus, the association tests relied only on the typed subset. According to the authors, the approach could potentially be generalized to other disease states and immunological phenotypes. In a later analysis, the rate of TCR association differed among HLA loci, with DRB1 alleles having the most associated TCRs and HLA-C alleles having the fewest. Because counts were too low, about 17 rarely observed V segments, including chromosome 9 orphons, were excluded from the earlier analysis of 587 of the donors. The study gave a list of 150 to 200 TCR beta chains associated with cytomegalovirus. Most TCR sequences were observed very rarely across donors, whereas some public TCRs were present in many individuals. According to a later genetic analysis, donors in an Asian-associated ancestry cluster had fewer N-insertions in productive TCRs than the approximately 690-donor mean. According to a later analysis, most CMV-associated TCR beta chains appeared to be HLA-restricted, and the HLA associations seemed to be driven largely by CMV exposure. A later genetic analysis associated a missense DCLRE1C variant with V-gene and J-gene trimming of TCR beta chains, and an independent cohort replicated the association. In a later analysis, HLA-associated TCR beta chains were found to be more clonally expanded and to have lower generation probabilities than equally common non-associated chains. The classifier was reported to diagnose cytomegalovirus status with high specificity and sensitivity in both the original cohort and the validation cohort. A group of highly shared sequence variants was considered likely to be a technical artifact of the sequencing pipeline. CMV serostatus was the only immune exposure information available for the cohort.

Its CDR3 holds 13 amino acids, cysteine through phenylalanine. The kept DNA is CDR3 alone, 39 bases in frame from the first base. The germline V gene specifies SNHLY as CDR1 and FYNNEI as CDR2. A distance of 13 bases separates the germline ends of V and J, which lose 8 bases and 2 bases respectively. Libraries were prepared through the immunoSEQ multiplex PCR assay. For the multiplex PCR, a mixture combining 60 forward primers for TCR Vbeta segments and 13 reverse primers for TCR Jbeta segments was used. A multiplex PCR assay on genomic DNA amplified the CDR3 region of rearranged TCR beta genes. Amplified TCR beta libraries were sequenced as 87-base-pair reads on the Illumina HiSeq System. For the original study's pipeline: A later analysis tallied around 82 million unique TCR beta chains across the 666 repertoires, and approximately 12 million of those chains were shared by two or more donors. A nearest-neighbor algorithm error-corrected the raw reads and collapsed the reads into unique sequences, merging closely related sequences to remove PCR and sequencing errors. CDR3 sequences were aligned to IMGT reference sequences to assign V, D and J gene segments. For a sequence to be retained, a match of at least six nucleotides to both a V gene segment and a J gene segment was required. A rearrangement was called productive if the CDR3 had no stop codons and remained in frame with V and J, and every other rearrangement was called non-productive. CDR3 was defined according to IMGT convention as the region running from the second conserved V-encoded cysteine to the conserved J-encoded phenylalanine. The earlier analysis of 587 of the donors excluded any sequence lacking an unambiguous match to a single V gene segment. An earlier analysis of some 500 of the donors classified V segments as functional when productive rearrangements were above 56.7% and as segregating when the standard deviation between donors was above 5%. A statistical classification framework was developed to diagnose cytomegalovirus status using the catalog of TCR beta chain sequences. A later analysis assigned V and J genes by comparing TCR nucleotide sequences with IMGT/GENE-DB human TR gene sequences. In a later analysis, CDR3 sequences and most-parsimonious VDJ recombination scenarios were assigned using the TCRdist pipeline. In a later analysis, every TCR beta chain was defined by the combination of its CDR3 amino acid sequence and its V-gene family, and reads without a unique V-gene family were dropped. A later analysis removed nearly 600 highly shared, low-generation-probability nucleotide sequences to deal with suspected cross-contamination and a sequencing artifact. In a later analysis, a clonal expansion index was calculated for each public chain from normalized within-repertoire ranks of inferred template counts. Generation probabilities in a later analysis came from a VDJ recombination model fitted to out-of-frame rearrangements, and those results were checked against IGoR. In a later analysis, TCR-TCR, TCR-HLA and TCR-CMV co-occurrence was scored with hypergeometric tests, and a repertoire-size bias correction was applied to TCR pairs. False discovery rates were estimated in a later analysis by permuting HLA or CMV assignments 20 times. In a later analysis, co-occurring TCRs were grouped using DBSCAN, with TCRdist sequence similarity added in when clustering inside HLA-allele-positive subsets. Repertoires with fewer than 30,000 or more than 120,000 public chains, plus five repertoires with anomalous nucleotide sharing, were excluded from co-occurrence clustering. The table was pulled from immuneACCESS by TCRdb, which kept in-frame rearrangements only. Such tables lose some clones; where checked, under half of the loss comes from unresolved V genes, and the rest has no known cause. D and trimming were read from the DNA, whereas the V and J calls and clone size are those reported in that table. Present in this sample are more than 75,000 clones, approximately 69% of which were seen just once. The ten largest make up about 9% of the sample.

This TCR was recovered from a middle-aged man in good health and CMV-seropositive. The sample was PBMCs. The chain is encoded by TRBV2 joined to TRBJ2-7; possibly the D gene is TRBD1, per 6 matching bases. For the CDR3, the sequence is CASQQGGPYEQYF. The bases read TGTGCCAGCCAACAGGGTGGACCCTACGAGCAGTACTTC. Beyond the CDR3, the reference TRBV2 and TRBJ2-7 genes provide the residues; the full variable domain reads: EPEVTQTPSHQVTQMGQEVILRCVPISNHLYFYWYRQILGQKVEFLVSFYNNEISEKSEIFDDQFSVERPDGSNFTLKIRSTKLEDSAMYFCASQQGGPYEQYFGPGTRLTVT.